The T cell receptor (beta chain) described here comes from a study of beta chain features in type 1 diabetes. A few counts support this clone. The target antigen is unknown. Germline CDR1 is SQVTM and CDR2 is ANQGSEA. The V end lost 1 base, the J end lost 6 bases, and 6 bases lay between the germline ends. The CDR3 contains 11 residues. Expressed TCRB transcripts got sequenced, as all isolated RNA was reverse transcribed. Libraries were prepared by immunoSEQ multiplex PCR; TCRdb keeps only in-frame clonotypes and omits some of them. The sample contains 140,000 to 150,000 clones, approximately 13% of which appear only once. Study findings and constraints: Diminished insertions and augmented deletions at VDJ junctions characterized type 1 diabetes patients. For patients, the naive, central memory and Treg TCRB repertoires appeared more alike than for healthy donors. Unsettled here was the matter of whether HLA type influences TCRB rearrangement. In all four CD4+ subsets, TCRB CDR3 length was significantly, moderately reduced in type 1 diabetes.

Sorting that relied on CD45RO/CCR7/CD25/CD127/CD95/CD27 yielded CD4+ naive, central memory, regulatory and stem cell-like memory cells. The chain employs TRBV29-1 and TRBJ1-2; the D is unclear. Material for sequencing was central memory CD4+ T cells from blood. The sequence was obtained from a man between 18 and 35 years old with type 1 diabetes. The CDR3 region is CSVEGGDGYTF. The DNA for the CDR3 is TGCAGCGTTGAAGGGGGTGATGGCTACACCTTC.